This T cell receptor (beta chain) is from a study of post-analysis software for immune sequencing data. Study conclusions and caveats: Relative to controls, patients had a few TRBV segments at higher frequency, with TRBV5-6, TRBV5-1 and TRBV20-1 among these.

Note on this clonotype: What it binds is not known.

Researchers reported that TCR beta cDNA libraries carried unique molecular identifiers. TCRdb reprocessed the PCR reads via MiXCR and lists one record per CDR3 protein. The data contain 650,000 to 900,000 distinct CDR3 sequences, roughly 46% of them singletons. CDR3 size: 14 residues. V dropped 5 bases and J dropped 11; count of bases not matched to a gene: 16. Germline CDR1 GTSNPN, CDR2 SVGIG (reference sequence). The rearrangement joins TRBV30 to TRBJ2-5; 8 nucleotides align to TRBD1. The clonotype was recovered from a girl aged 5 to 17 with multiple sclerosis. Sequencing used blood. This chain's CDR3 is CAWDTGQDFGEQYF. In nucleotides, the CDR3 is TGTGCCTGGGACACGGGACAGGACTTTGGAGAGCAGTACTTC.